This passage covers 14 T cell receptor beta chains from one sample sequenced in a study of blood T cell repertoires in COVID-19. Some clones are missing from TCRdb's copy, which holds only in-frame ones; the method was immunoSEQ multiplex PCR. This sample has over 10,000 clones; roughly 93% occur once, and the top ten carry about 15%. The sample comprised peripheral blood. All receptors derive from a human donor in a cohort sampled during active COVID-19.

The chain links TRBV27 to TRBJ2-7, with TRBD1 matching over 9 bases. V lost 5 bases and J lost 5; bases outside the gene matches: 7. Germline V lookup: CDR1 MNHEY, CDR2 SMNVEV (reference sequence). The CDR3 has 14 residues. The CDR3 nucleotides are TGTGCCAGCAGTCTTGGGACAGGGCTCCACGAGCAGTACTTC. Its protein is CASSLGTGLHEQYF.

V gene TRBV2 combines with J gene TRBJ2-3, with D uncertain. The CDR3 loop spans 12 amino acids. V shed 6 bases and J shed 3 bases, with 7 bases lying between them. Germline V gives CDR1 SNHLY, CDR2 FYNNEI. The CDR3, as DNA: TGTGCCAGCAGCAGACAAACAGATACGCAGTATTTT. This sequence encodes CASSRQTDTQYF.

The V call is TRBV10-3, the J call TRBJ2-7; D unresolved. Germline CDR1 is ENHRY and CDR2 is SYGVKD. CDR3 length: 12 residues. V was pared by 4 bases and J by 3 bases, with 7 bases between. The CDR3 sequence: CAISARGYEQYF. The DNA for the CDR3 is TGTGCCATCAGTGCGAGAGGCTACGAGCAGTACTTC.

The V and J genes are TRBV18 and TRBJ2-6; 9 bases fit TRBD1. The CDR3 extends over 16 amino acids. CDR1 and CDR2 (germline): KGHSH, LQKENI. V lost 6 bases to trimming and J lost 0 bases; unmatched junction nucleotides: 3. CDR3 region: CASSGQGSSGANVLTF. The CDR3 DNA follows: TGTGCCAGCTCCGGACAGGGGAGCTCTGGGGCCAACGTCCTGACTTTC.

The chain has TRBV6-2 or TRBV6-3 and TRBJ1-5; D might be TRBD1 (6 bases). The V end was cut by 5 bases, the J end by 2 bases, with 10 bases between. The V gene's germline CDR1 is MNHEY and CDR2 SVGEGT. The length of the CDR3 is 14 residues. The CDR3 sequence: CASSAPGGNQPQHF. CDR3 coding DNA: TGTGCCAGCAGTGCCCCAGGGGGCAATCAGCCCCAGCATTTT.

The chain has TRBV28 and TRBJ1-1; D call uncertain. The CDR3 is 12 amino acids. The V end was cut by 4 bases, the J end by 4 bases, with 7 bases between. The germline CDR1 and CDR2 sequences are MDHEN and SYDVKM. This CDR3 is CASSWGVTEAFF. The CDR3 DNA sequence: TGTGCCAGCAGTTGGGGAGTCACTGAAGCTTTCTTT. Variable domain in full (rest from reference TRBV28 and TRBJ1-1): DVKVTQSSRYLVKRTGEKVFLECVQDMDHENMFWYRQDPGLGLRLIYFSYDVKMKEKGDIPEGYSVSREKKERFSLILESASTNQTSMYLCASSWGVTEAFFGQGTRLTVV.

CDR3: CASSQDLGSSYNEQFF. For the CDR3, the DNA is TGCGCCAGCAGCCAAGATTTGGGGAGCTCCTACAATGAGCAGTTCTTC. The chain uses TRBV4-1 and TRBJ2-1; D possibly corresponds to TRBD2 (5 bases). The CDR3 consists of 16 residues. V shed 0 bases and J shed 0 bases, with 9 bases lying between them. In germline, CDR1 is MGHRA, CDR2 YSYEKL.

The V gene is TRBV19, the J gene TRBJ1-5; D not certain. Germline CDR1 reads LNHDA; CDR2 reads SQIVND (reference sequence). V was trimmed by 6 bases and J by 5 bases, leaving 11 bases between them. The CDR3 spans 13 residues. The CDR3 DNA sequence: TGTGCCAGTAGCCCTTTCCGGGATCAGCCCCAGCATTTT. Its translation: CASSPFRDQPQHF.

The J gene is TRBJ2-7, the V gene TRBV2; D possibly corresponds to TRBD1 (5 bases). Germline CDR1 and CDR2: SNHLY and FYNNEI. Trimming took 8 bases from V and 3 from J, leaving 20 bases between them. The CDR3 has 15 residues. As DNA, the CDR3 is TGTGCCAGCCCCCGGTGGGGCCAGTCTGACTACGAGCAGTACTTC. Translated: CASPRWGQSDYEQYF.

This rearrangement joins TRBV25-1 to TRBJ1-1; the match to TRBD1 covers 7 bases. The V segment lost 5 bases and the J segment 3 bases; nucleotides outside the gene matches: 6. Germline lookup yields CDR1 MGHDK and CDR2 SYGVNS. The CDR3 length is 14 residues. In DNA, the CDR3 is TGTGCCAGCAGTACCGACAGGGCTTACACTGAAGCTTTCTTT. It specifies CASSTDRAYTEAFF.

The chain couples TRBV2 to TRBJ1-6; 7 bases are a match to TRBD1. V shed 6 bases and J 10 bases; nucleotides not matched to a gene: 9. This CDR3 comprises 14 residues. Germline V CDR1 and CDR2: SNHLY, FYNNEI. CDR3: CASRTTGVLSPLHF. CDR3 nucleotide sequence: TGTGCCAGCAGAACAACAGGGGTTCTCTCACCCCTCCACTTT.

This clone has just one count. The chain couples TRBV10-3 to TRBJ1-1; TRBD1 matches 7 bases. Germline CDR1 is ENHRY and CDR2 is SYGVKD. Unmatched junction bases numbered 6, after V lost 5 bases and J lost 0 bases. There are 15 residues in the CDR3. The CDR3 loop reads CAISRDRDLNTEAFF. The CDR3 DNA follows: TGTGCCATCAGTCGGGACAGAGACCTGAACACTGAAGCTTTCTTT.

This chain joins TRBV7-2 and TRBJ2-4; the match to TRBD2 covers 8 bases. CDR1 is SGHTA and CDR2 is FQGNSA in the germline V gene. With 8 bases clipped from V and 0 bases from J, the junction kept 9 bases outside the gene matches. The length of the CDR3 is 16 residues. CDR3 protein: CASGAGLALAKNIQYF. The CDR3, as DNA: TGTGCCAGCGGAGCCGGACTAGCCTTAGCCAAAAACATTCAGTACTTC. The variable domain in full, with the rest retrieved from reference TRBV7-2 and TRBJ2-4, is GAGVSQSPSNKVTEKGKDVELRCDPISGHTALYWYRQSLGQGLEFLIYFQGNSAPDKSGLPSDRFSAERTGGSVSTLTIQRTQQEDSAVYLCASGAGLALAKNIQYFGAGTRLSVL.

This chain connects TRBV5-1 to TRBJ2-5, with TRBD2 matching over 8 bases. Germline lookup yields CDR1 SGHRS and CDR2 YFSETQ. There are 14 residues in the CDR3. V was clipped by 6 bases and J by 5 bases; unmatched bases: 9. CDR3 DNA sequence: TGCGCCAGCACCCAGAGCGGGGGTGGGGAGACCCAGTACTTC. This encodes CASTQSGGGETQYF.